The rows below give T cell receptor beta chains drawn from one sample of a study of breast tumors, draining lymph nodes, adjacent tissues. TCRdb re-called the multiplex PCR reads with MiXCR, one entry per CDR3 protein. The sample has under 300,000 distinct CDR3 sequences, about 34% seen once; the top ten hold approximately 4%. Sequencing used axillary lymph node tissue. These receptors originate from a female donor with breast cancer. Some clones in this sample may be carry-over from other donors' samples. Both conserved end residues are part of each CDR3. A D gene is named only where the DNA matches it firmly. Clone size is not always given. Where it is, it says once, few, many or a class for expanded clones.

j_call v_call d_call clone_size cdr3_nt cdr3_aa
TRBJ1-3 TRBV20-1 TRBD1 . TGCAGTGCTACGGGGACAGCATTATACTATGGCTACACCATATATTTT CSATGTALYYGYTIYF
TRBJ2-2 TRBV6-2/TRBV6-3 TRBD2 . TGTGCCAGCAGCCACCTTAGGACTAGCGCGAACACCGGGGAGCTGTTTTTT CASSHLRTSANTGELFF
TRBJ1-5 TRBV28 . . TGTGCCAACAGTTTCCCTAGCCAGGTCCTACAGCCCCAGCATTTT CANSFPSQVLQPQHF
TRBJ2-2 TRBV5-1 TRBD2 few TGCGCCAGCAGCCAAATTTCTAGCGGGAGGGGGACCGGGGAGCTGTTTTTT CASSQISSGRGTGELFF
TRBJ1-6 TRBV3-2 . many TGTGCCAGCAGCCGCCCCATAAGCGAGGTTTCACCCCTCCACTTT CASSRPISEVSPLHF
TRBJ1-5 TRBV6-2/TRBV6-3 . few TGTGCCAGCAGAAATTGGCCGGGCGTGCAGCCCCAGCATTTT CASRNWPGVQPQHF
TRBJ1-2 TRBV6-2/TRBV6-3 . . TGTGCCAGCAGTCCCCCGACAGTCGGGTATGGCTACACCTTC CASSPPTVGYGYTF
TRBJ1-5 TRBV24-1 TRBD1 once TGTGCCACCGGTACAGGGGGTATCTACGAGCATTTT CATGTGGIYEHF
TRBJ2-3 TRBV14 . many TGTGCCAGCAGCCAAGTTGTTAGTCCCGACAGAGATACGCAGTATTTT CASSQVVSPDRDTQYF
TRBJ1-3 TRBV6-1 . few TGTGCCAGCAATAACGCAGGGGTTATGAGAAACACCATATATTTT CASNNAGVMRNTIYF
TRBJ2-2 TRBV7-3 . many TGTGCCAGCAGCTTAACGTCAGGGGAGCTGTTTTTT CASSLTSGELFF
TRBJ2-1 TRBV7-9 . many TGTGCCAGCAGCTTATCGGTACTGAACTCCTACAATGAGCAGTTCTTC CASSLSVLNSYNEQFF
TRBJ2-7 TRBV6-2/TRBV6-3 . few TGTGCCAGCAGTCACTCCCAGACCTACGAGCAGTACTTC CASSHSQTYEQYF
TRBJ1-5 TRBV7-9 . many TGTGCCAGCAGCATTACAGGAGAAAATCAGCCCCAGCATTTT CASSITGENQPQHF
TRBJ1-2 TRBV6-1 TRBD1 . TGTGCCAGCAGTACGGATACAGGGGGCCGGAGTGGCTACACCTTC CASSTDTGGRSGYTF
TRBJ2-2 TRBV7-9 . many TGTGCCCCGGGGGCGGATTCGAACACCGGGGAGCTGTTTTTT CAPGADSNTGELFF
TRBJ2-3 TRBV24-1 TRBD2 . TGTGCCACCAGTCTATCGACTAGCGGGAGGGCCGGTACGCAGTATTTT CATSLSTSGRAGTQYF
TRBJ2-1 TRBV7-9 TRBD2 . TGTGCCAGCAGAATAGTCAATAGCGGGATCCACAATGAGCAGTTCTTC CASRIVNSGIHNEQFF
TRBJ2-1 TRBV29-1 . . TGCAGCCCCTCGGGGCTAGGGTCGGATGAGCAGTTCTTC CSPSGLGSDEQFF
TRBJ2-1 TRBV2 TRBD2 many TGTGCCAGCAGTGGGGGGACTAGCGGGAAAAAACGGAATGAGCAGTTCTTC CASSGGTSGKKRNEQFF
TRBJ1-3 TRBV7-9 . many TGTGCCAGCAGCTTAAAACAGGGCCTCTCTGGAAACACCATATATTTT CASSLKQGLSGNTIYF
TRBJ1-5 TRBV2 TRBD1 . TGTGCCAGCAGTTACCAGGGGGATAGCAATCAGCCCCAGCATTTT CASSYQGDSNQPQHF
TRBJ1-2 TRBV7-2 . . TGTGCCAGCAGCTCGGGGGCCGTGGAGTATGGCTACACCTTC CASSSGAVEYGYTF
TRBJ2-7 TRBV3-2 . few TGTGCCAGCTTTCCTAGCGGGGGATACGAGCAGTACTTC CASFPSGGYEQYF
TRBJ2-5 TRBV5-1 . . TGCGCCAGCAGCTTGGCCCTTAGCCAGCAAGAGACCCAGTACTTC CASSLALSQQETQYF
TRBJ2-6 TRBV2 . . TGTGCCAGCAGGGCCTCCGGGGCCAACGCCCTGACTTTC CASRASGANALTF
TRBJ2-3 TRBV7-2 . . TGTGCCAGCAGCTTAGCCTCCGGGACTAGCACAGATACGCAGTATTTT CASSLASGTSTDTQYF
TRBJ1-6 TRBV7-2 . many TGTGCCAGCAGCTTAGCCCTACAGCCTGTAAGCTCCTATAATTCACCCCTCCACTTT CASSLALQPVSSYNSPLHF
TRBJ2-3 TRBV19 TRBD2 . TGTGCCAGTATTATAGCGGGGGCGCGCACAGATACGCAGTATTTT CASIIAGARTDTQYF
TRBJ1-2 TRBV7-2 TRBD1 . TGTGCCAGCAGCCTGGGACAGGGTGAGGGCTATGGCTACCCCTTC CASSLGQGEGYGYPF
TRBJ1-2 TRBV2 . many TGTGCCAGCAGGGCGGACAGCGGCTATGGCTACACCTTC CASRADSGYGYTF
TRBJ1-3 TRBV5-4 . . TGTGCCAGCAGCTTAAGGAGGCTTGGAAACACCATATATTTT CASSLRRLGNTIYF
TRBJ2-3 TRBV5-6 . many TGTGCCAGCAGCTTGGCACGTGAGAGTAGCACAGATACGCAGTATTTT CASSLARESSTDTQYF
TRBJ2-7 TRBV20-1 . medium-sized TGCAGTGCGACCTCCGCCGGCACCAGGGGAGAGCAGTACTTC CSATSAGTRGEQYF
TRBJ2-1 TRBV24-1 TRBD1 . TGTGCCGCCGTCCGGGGACAGGGGGCCAACAATGAGCAGTTCTTC CAAVRGQGANNEQFF
TRBJ2-7 TRBV11-2 . many TGTGCCAGCAGCTTACAAGGGGGGTACGAGCAGTACTTC CASSLQGGYEQYF
TRBJ1-2 TRBV2 TRBD1 many TGTGCCAGCAGGACCACAGGGGCTGGCTACACCTTC CASRTTGAGYTF
TRBJ2-2 TRBV19 TRBD1 many TGTGCCAGTAGTATCATGCCGCAGGGGGCAGTCGGGGAGCTGTTTTTT CASSIMPQGAVGELFF
TRBJ2-7 TRBV2 . many TGTGCCAGCTCAACTCGGAAACCCCCCTCCTACGAGCAGTACTTC CASSTRKPPSYEQYF
TRBJ2-7 TRBV7-2 . once TGTGCCAGCAGCTTAGGGAACGGACAGAGTTCCTACGAGCAGTACTTC CASSLGNGQSSYEQYF
TRBJ2-1 TRBV15 . . TGTGCCACCAGCAGCATCGTGGCCTACAATGAGCAGTTCTTC CATSSIVAYNEQFF
TRBJ2-1 TRBV11-2 TRBD1 many TGTGCCAGCAGCCTACTACAGGGGTTTAATGAGCAGTTCTTC CASSLLQGFNEQFF
TRBJ2-3 TRBV18 . . TGTGCCAGCTCACCTGGGGGTTTGAGGACAGATACGCAGTATTTT CASSPGGLRTDTQYF
TRBJ1-1 TRBV7-2 . . TGTGCCAGCAGCTTAATCGCTGAAGCTTTCTTT CASSLIAEAFF